This entry features one T cell receptor (beta chain) sequence. This clone has a handful of counts. Its antigen remains unidentified. The record has no base qualities; no much larger clone is one base away. Reading the germline V gene gives CDR1 SGHTA and CDR2 FQGNSA. Trimming takes 3 bases off V and 4 bases off J; junction bases not matched to a gene: 2. Inclusive of the bounding cysteine and phenylalanine, the CDR3 is 14 residues long. Here the CDR3 DNA is all that survives: 42 bases in frame from base 1. The meaning of the sample's time point label: baseline before first vaccination. Vaccinee samples were obtained from the UK trials COV001 and COV002, which included a single-blind randomized controlled phase 2/3 trial of AZD1222 (ChAdOx1 nCoV-19) in healthy adults. For TCRbeta chain sequencing, PBMC samples from trial participants were taken at day 0 and at day 28 after the second dose. This record comes from a study of T cell responses to AZD1222 COVID-19 vaccine (TCRdb year 2021). Describing the broader study: Because spike-specific TCR depth and breadth did not differ between the two schedules, AZD1222 recipients who got a second dose at roughly 4 weeks were pooled with those who got a second dose at roughly 12 weeks. Trial participants were enrolled into age subgroups of 18-55, 56-69 and 70-plus years, which contained 148, 28 and 57 TCR-sequenced participants, respectively. TCR sequencing was performed for over 230 trial participants, of whom about 200 were given two doses of AZD1222 and around 25 were given two doses of MenACWY control vaccine.

What the authors observed across the whole study: The 56-69-year group was small, and its depth increase did not reach significance, likely because of low power. Because no day 14 peak-response samples were available, the repertoires could be characterized only after the peak T cell response. Most participants were white British and females outnumbered males, and the authors suggested that clonal diversity may have been underestimated. Only six or seven AZD1222 recipients were SARS-CoV-2 seropositive at baseline, limiting conclusions about previously exposed vaccinees. Vaccine-associated CD4 TCRs spanned the whole spike protein, with dominant responses in regions 160-218 and 743-854. Epitopes outside the regions mutated in the B.1.351 and B.1.1.7 variants were reportedly recognized by nearly half of the unique spike-specific TCRs. After two AZD1222 doses, both the breadth and the depth of spike-specific TCRs were significantly higher than at day 0 and than in MenACWY recipients.

The CDR3 regions of human TCRbeta chains were subjected to immunosequencing. Regarding the original processing steps: TCRs in the repertoires were matched against a reference library of SARS-CoV-2-specific TCRs that had been generated with the MIRA antigen-specificity platform. Breadth meant the fraction of unique TCRs that were SARS-CoV-2-associated, whereas depth meant the fraction of total T cells that were SARS-CoV-2-associated. Using the MIRA data, every spike-specific TCR was mapped to the spike region that the TCR reacted to and assigned to either a CD4 or a CD8 class. Log10-transformed breadth and depth values were compared by one-way ANOVA with Sidak's multiple comparisons tests. TCRdb took this table from immuneACCESS and kept in-frame rearrangements with V and J called. Such tables lack part of the clones; where checked against another copy, unresolved V genes explain under half of the gap, and the rest is unexplained. The DNA gave D and trimming, while V, J and clone size come from that table. Across this sample there are about 130,000 clones, with around nine tenths seen only once. Of the sample, about 5% is held by the ten largest clones.

Material: peripheral blood, obtained on day 0 of AZD1222 vaccination. The TCR comes from an adult in good health. The chain couples TRBV7-2 to TRBJ1-1; 10 junctional bases match TRBD1. Here is the DNA: TGTGCCAGCAGCTTCGGGACAGGGGCCACTGAAGCTTTCTTT. It specifies CASSFGTGATEAFF.